Below are 25 T cell receptor beta chains sequenced from a single sample in a study of T cell changes during pregnancy in multiple sclerosis. TCRdb's table, derived via immunoSEQ multiplex PCR, lists solely in-frame clones and lacks some. The table lists about 70,000 clones, approximately 94% of them singletons, with approximately 0.63% in the top ten. The sequenced sample was peripheral blood, obtained in the third trimester of pregnancy. These receptors all come from a female donor with multiple sclerosis, enrolled in a pregnancy study.

This clone was seen just once. V gene TRBV7-2 combines with J gene TRBJ2-7; 9 positions match TRBD2. Germline loops: CDR1 SGHTA, CDR2 FQGNSA. This CDR3 has 17 amino acids. Unmatched junction bases numbered 7, after V lost 1 base and J lost 0 bases. The CDR3 loop is CASSLVGGGADSYEQYF. The CDR3 region has the DNA TGTGCCAGCAGCTTAGTTGGCGGGGGGGCGGACTCCTACGAGCAGTACTTC.

V is TRBV27 and J is TRBJ2-7; perhaps TRBD1 as D (6 bases). This CDR3 contains 14 residues. Deletions cut 4 bases from V and 0 bases from J, with 10 bases between. CDR1 MNHEY and CDR2 SMNVEV come from the germline V gene (reference sequence). The CDR3 is CASSSDRTSYEQYF. The CDR3 nucleotides are TGTGCCAGCAGTTCAGACAGGACCTCCTACGAGCAGTACTTC.

The genes are TRBV19 and TRBJ2-7; 9 bases fit TRBD1. The CDR3 runs 14 residues. Germline assignment: CDR1 LNHDA and CDR2 SQIVND (reference sequence). V lost 5 bases, J lost 2 bases, and 4 bases stayed unmatched. The CDR3 loop reads CASSPRDRAYEQYF. The CDR3 coding sequence is TGTGCCAGTAGTCCTCGGGACAGGGCCTACGAGCAGTACTTC. Drawing the rest from reference TRBV19 and TRBJ2-7, the complete variable domain is DGGITQSPKYLFRKEGQNVTLSCEQNLNHDAMYWYRQDPGQGLRLIYYSQIVNDFQKGDIAEGYSVSREKKESFPLTVTSAQKNPTAFYLCASSPRDRAYEQYFGPGTRLTVT.

The genes are TRBV7-3 and TRBJ1-1, with TRBD1 matching over 7 bases. The V gene's germline CDR1 is SGHTA and CDR2 FQGTGA. V trimming: 2 bases; J trimming: 0 bases; junction bases outside the gene matches: 6. The CDR3 runs to 16 residues. In DNA form, the CDR3 reads TGTGCCAGCAGCTTAGAGGGGGCCAGCTTGAACACTGAAGCTTTCTTT. Amino acid sequence: CASSLEGASLNTEAFF.

V usage is TRBV11-2 and J usage is TRBJ1-5; D unclear. Germline CDR1 reads SGHAT; CDR2 reads FQNNGV. The CDR3 has 13 residues. With 5 bases removed from V and 7 bases from J, the gap between germline ends came to 12 bases. The CDR3 loop is CASSPPDEQPQHF. The DNA for the CDR3 is TGTGCCAGCAGCCCCCCTGATGAGCAGCCCCAGCATTTT. Combining the CDR3 with reference TRBV11-2 and TRBJ1-5 gives the whole variable domain EAGVAQSPRYKIIEKRQSVAFWCNPISGHATLYWYQQILGQGPKLLIQFQNNGVVDDSQLPKDRFSAERLKGVDSTLKIQPAKLEDSAVYLCASSPPDEQPQHFGDGTRLSIL.

The rearrangement uses TRBV2 and TRBJ1-3; a possible D gene is TRBD1 (6 bases). Trimming removed 4 bases from V and 0 bases from J, with 13 bases in between. The CDR3 sequence is 16 residues long. Germline CDR1 is SNHLY and CDR2 is FYNNEI. CDR3 nucleotide sequence: TGTGCCAGCAGTGTACAGGGTCCATTCTCTGGAAACACCATATATTTT. Its protein is CASSVQGPFSGNTIYF.

This clone was detected only a few times. The chain links TRBV4-3 to TRBJ1-1, with TRBD1 identical over 7 bases. Trimming cost V 4 bases and J 1 base; bases outside gene matches: 6. Germline values: CDR1 LGHNA, CDR2 YSLEER. This CDR3 is 15 amino acids long. The CDR3 coding sequence is TGCGCCAGCAGCCTAACCGGGACAGCGAACACTGAAGCTTTCTTT. Amino acid sequence: CASSLTGTANTEAFF.

This chain connects TRBV19 to TRBJ2-5; D might be TRBD1 (6 bases). V was shortened by 2 bases and J by 2 bases, with 12 bases between the two germline ends. Germline V gene data show CDR1 as LNHDA and CDR2 as SQIVND (reference sequence). The CDR3 is 15 residues long. The CDR3 DNA reads as TGTGCCAGTAGTATAACACAGGGCGCTCAAGAGACCCAGTACTTC. Translated: CASSITQGAQETQYF.

This chain links TRBV27 with TRBJ2-2; D possibly corresponds to TRBD2 (6 bases). This CDR3 is 15 amino acids long. Trimming removed 4 bases from V and 2 bases from J, with 11 bases in between. Germline lookup yields CDR1 MNHEY and CDR2 SMNVEV (reference sequence). Here the CDR3 DNA reads TGTGCCAGCAGTTCGGCGGGGTATAACACCGGGGAGCTGTTTTTT. Translation: CASSSAGYNTGELFF.

The CDR3 coding sequence is TGTGCCAGCAGCTTAAGAACAGGGGATTATCGCAATGAGCAGTTCTTC. This codes for CASSLRTGDYRNEQFF. The gene calls are TRBV7-8 and TRBJ2-1, with TRBD1 matching 7 bases. The CDR3 runs 16 residues. Germline CDR1 is SGHVS and CDR2 is FQNEAQ. Germline trimming cut 2 bases from V and 6 bases from J; bases unmatched to any gene: 10.

In this sample, this clone turned up once. The chain carries TRBV18 and TRBJ2-3, with 15 bases lining up with TRBD2. The CDR3 contains 16 residues. Trimming at V came to 3 bases and at J to 5 bases, leaving 3 bases not matched to a gene. Germline CDR1 reads KGHSH; CDR2 reads LQKENI. The CDR3 coding sequence is TGTGCCAGCTCACCCGGGACTAGCGGGGGGCTAGATACGCAGTATTTT. Translating it yields CASSPGTSGGLDTQYF.

The CDR3 nucleotides read TGTGCCAGCAGCTTAGAGGGGCGTAACTATGGCTACACCTTC. This translates into CASSLEGRNYGYTF. The rearrangement uses TRBV7-9 and TRBJ1-2; the D gene is possibly TRBD1 (5 bases). Germline V CDR1 and CDR2: SEHNR, FQNEAQ (reference sequence). The CDR3 sequence is 14 residues long. V shed 1 base and J shed 1 base, with 7 bases lying between them.

The chain employs TRBV7-6 and TRBJ2-2; no definite D call. The CDR3 is 15 amino acids. From germline, CDR1 is SGHVS and CDR2 FNYEAQ. Trimming cost V 4 bases and J 1 base, with 10 bases left between them. Here the CDR3 reads CASSSRRMNTGELFF. The CDR3, as DNA: TGTGCCAGCAGCTCTAGACGGATGAACACCGGGGAGCTGTTTTTT.

This sequence joins TRBV9 and TRBJ1-1, with TRBD1 matching 7 bases. The CDR3 sequence is 13 residues long. Germline V gene lookup returns CDR1 SGDLS and CDR2 YYNGEE. V dropped 3 bases and J dropped 4; count of bases not matched to a gene: 3. The CDR3 is CASSETGSTEAFF. In DNA, the CDR3 is TGTGCCAGCAGCGAGACAGGGTCCACTGAAGCTTTCTTT.

The gene calls are TRBV27 and TRBJ2-7; 12 positions match TRBD1. The CDR3 runs 14 residues. Germline CDR1 and CDR2: MNHEY and SMNVEV (reference sequence). In nucleotides, the CDR3 is TGTGCTTCCAGCGGGACAGGGGGCGCTTGGGAGCAGTACTTC. Protein product: CASSGTGGAWEQYF.

The chain carries TRBV4-1 and TRBJ2-1; 10 nucleotides agree with TRBD2. CDR3 size: 16 residues. Germline CDR1 MGHRA, CDR2 YSYEKL. The ends lost 2 bases at V and 5 bases at J; junction bases unmatched: 6. The CDR3 protein is CASSQTEAGGNNEQFF. DNA of the CDR3: TGCGCCAGCAGCCAAACGGAAGCGGGGGGGAACAATGAGCAGTTCTTC.

The chain couples TRBV4-2 to TRBJ1-1; 8 bases fit TRBD1. The CDR3 is 16 residues long. Germline V gene sequence: CDR1 LGHNA, CDR2 YNFKEQ. The junction had 6 bases not matched to a gene; V was cut back by 0 bases and J by 3 bases. This CDR3 is CASSQDSGRGHTEAFF. As DNA, the CDR3 is TGTGCCAGCAGCCAAGATAGCGGCAGGGGGCACACTGAAGCTTTCTTT.

The rearrangement joins TRBV4-1 to TRBJ1-5; unclear D gene. In germline, CDR1 is MGHRA, CDR2 YSYEKL. CDR3 size: 14 residues. V was pared by 6 bases and J by 4 bases, with 13 bases between. The CDR3 DNA follows: TGCGCCAGCAGTTCCGGGTCCCTTAATCAGCCCCAGCATTTT. It encodes CASSSGSLNQPQHF.

V and J are TRBV5-1 and TRBJ2-3; D perhaps matches TRBD1 (6 bases). Germline CDR1 reads SGHRS; CDR2 reads YFSETQ. V gave up 4 bases and J gave up 3 bases, with 18 bases separating them. CDR3 length equals 16 residues. The CDR3 DNA sequence: TGCGCCAGCAGCCTCTCCCAGGGGCTCCGAACAGATACGCAGTATTTT. It is translated as CASSLSQGLRTDTQYF.

The chain combines TRBV6-4 with TRBJ2-4; no reliable D call. Germline V lookup: CDR1 MRHNA, CDR2 SNTAGT. V lost 10 bases to trimming and J lost 4 bases, with 8 bases between them. This CDR3 is built from 11 residues. This CDR3 reads CATPGKNIQYF. CDR3 bases: TGTGCCACCCCAGGAAAAAACATTCAGTACTTC.

The DNA for the CDR3 is TGTGCCAGTAGTATGACTAGCGGGGCTGGGGCCAACGTCCTGACTTTC. Residues: CASSMTSGAGANVLTF. The rearrangement joins TRBV19 to TRBJ2-6; TRBD2 agrees at 11 bases. The CDR3 is made up of 16 amino acids. V lost 3 bases and J lost 2; bases outside the gene matches: 0. Germline V gives CDR1 LNHDA, CDR2 SQIVND (reference sequence).

This chain connects TRBV13 to TRBJ2-1; D perhaps matches TRBD2 (5 bases). Germline CDR1 PRHDT, CDR2 FYEKMQ (reference sequence). This CDR3 comprises 15 residues. The V and J ends lost 0 bases and 2 bases respectively, with 8 bases between them. CDR3 region: CASSLGTGTYNEQFF. The CDR3 coding sequence is TGTGCCAGCAGCTTAGGAACGGGGACCTACAATGAGCAGTTCTTC.

The V gene is TRBV10-3, the J gene TRBJ1-1; 8 bases align to TRBD1. This CDR3 has 16 amino acids. V dropped 4 bases and J dropped 2; count of bases not matched to a gene: 9. Germline CDR1 ENHRY, CDR2 SYGVKD. CDR3 residues: CAISGANRGINTEAFF. The CDR3 DNA is TGTGCCATCAGTGGGGCGAACAGGGGGATAAACACTGAAGCTTTCTTT.

The rearrangement uses TRBV5-4 and TRBJ1-1; D remains unclear. This CDR3 comprises 14 residues. V shed 2 bases and J shed 1 base, with 9 bases lying between them. Per germline, CDR1 SGHNT and CDR2 YYREEE (reference sequence). CDR3 amino acids: CASSLEVPNTEAFF. DNA for the CDR3: TGTGCCAGCAGCTTAGAGGTCCCGAACACTGAAGCTTTCTTT.

The chain couples TRBV6-1 to TRBJ1-2; 11 bases align to TRBD1. Trimming cost V 4 bases and J 8 bases; bases outside gene matches: 6. Germline V gene sequence: CDR1 MNHNS, CDR2 SASEGT. The CDR3 runs 14 residues. Here the CDR3 reads CASSVGQGARGYTF. The CDR3 DNA sequence: TGTGCCAGCAGTGTAGGACAGGGGGCGCGGGGCTACACCTTC.